The TCR beta chain under discussion was sequenced for a study of blood T cell repertoires in COVID-19. Looking at the study overall: Donors in the United States, Italy and Spain gave samples during acute or convalescent COVID-19. From T cells, B-cell-depleted T cells, or PBMCs came the material, which was cDNA or gDNA.

V was pared by 4 bases and J by 5 bases, with 6 bases of the junction left unmatched. CDR3 length equals 15 residues. Germline V CDR1 and CDR2: SGHDT, YYEEEE. Original analysis: Amplification from reference gene primers served as the basis for estimated nucleated cell counts. TCRdb's table, derived via immunoSEQ multiplex PCR, lists solely in-frame clones and lacks some. V, J and clone size derive from that table, while D and trimming were established from the DNA sequence. The sample lists 30,000 to 50,000 clones, 75% to 85% seen once, with more than 8% in the top ten. This receptor was taken from a human donor in a cohort sampled during active COVID-19. J is TRBJ2-1 and V is TRBV5-6; 10 bases line up with TRBD1. Sequences were obtained from peripheral blood. The CDR3 loop reads CASSRRDRGNNEQFF. For the CDR3, the DNA is TGTGCCAGCAGCCGCCGGGACAGGGGCAACAATGAGCAGTTCTTC.